This is a list of T cell receptor beta chains from one sample in a study of T-cell memory formation after mild COVID-19. Via MiXCR, TCRdb re-called the 5' RACE reads, giving one row per CDR3 protein. The table shows 110,000 or so distinct CDR3 sequences, with about a fifth occurring only once. Sequencing used PBMCs or a T cell subset sorted from them (not recorded which). All receptors come from a man aged 18 to 30 who had mild COVID-19 (a few samples of this study predate the infection). Cell type and time point are not known. Each CDR3 is given with its conserved first and last residue.

CDR3 protein: CASSPFGPLYGYTF; J gene: TRBJ1-2; CDR3 length: 14; V gene: TRBV7-2
CDR3 protein: CASIYNGGYTF; J gene: TRBJ1-2; CDR3 length: 11; V gene: TRBV6-5
CDR3 protein: CASSYSELTGPQETQYF; J gene: TRBJ2-5; CDR3 length: 17; V gene: TRBV6-5
CDR3 protein: CASSQRDGGGGLNGYTF; J gene: TRBJ1-2; CDR3 length: 17; V gene: TRBV4-1
CDR3 protein: CSVEESTETYEQYF; J gene: TRBJ2-7; CDR3 length: 14; V gene: TRBV29-1
CDR3 protein: CASSPQGWETQYF; J gene: TRBJ2-5; CDR3 length: 13; V gene: TRBV7-9
CDR3 protein: CASSSRWDLRDEQFF; J gene: TRBJ2-1; CDR3 length: 15; V gene: TRBV7-2
CDR3 protein: CASSTETGSYHNEQFF; J gene: TRBJ2-1; CDR3 length: 16; V gene: TRBV2
CDR3 protein: CASSLRASAGEQFF; J gene: TRBJ2-1; CDR3 length: 14; V gene: TRBV7-9
CDR3 protein: CASSSSVLHEQYF; J gene: TRBJ2-7; CDR3 length: 13; V gene: TRBV5-1
CDR3 protein: CASSKDNLGYTF; J gene: TRBJ1-2; CDR3 length: 12; V gene: TRBV4-1
CDR3 protein: CASSESTGGNAGELFF; J gene: TRBJ2-2; CDR3 length: 16; V gene: TRBV3-1
CDR3 protein: CASSSTLVRETQYF; J gene: TRBJ2-5; CDR3 length: 14; V gene: TRBV7-2
CDR3 protein: CASSFGTSGGEEQFF; J gene: TRBJ2-1; CDR3 length: 15; V gene: TRBV7-9
CDR3 protein: CASSPLDGAGRIPGELFF; J gene: TRBJ2-2; CDR3 length: 18; V gene: TRBV2
CDR3 protein: CASSSPGLAGDEQFF; J gene: TRBJ2-1; CDR3 length: 15; V gene: TRBV7-8
CDR3 protein: CASNLQGTFPYGYTF; J gene: TRBJ1-2; CDR3 length: 15; V gene: TRBV5-4
CDR3 protein: CASSPRQGAGYSNQPQHF; J gene: TRBJ1-5; CDR3 length: 18; V gene: TRBV21-1
CDR3 protein: CASSLWTANSPLHF; J gene: TRBJ1-6; CDR3 length: 14; V gene: TRBV5-1
CDR3 protein: CASSTGTGTGELFF; J gene: TRBJ2-2; CDR3 length: 14; V gene: TRBV7-9
CDR3 protein: CASSPGGLIDPQYF; J gene: TRBJ2-5; CDR3 length: 14; V gene: TRBV18
CDR3 protein: CSARVLAGGLDTQYF; J gene: TRBJ2-3; CDR3 length: 15; V gene: TRBV20-1
CDR3 protein: CASSQEASGPSTDTQYF; J gene: TRBJ2-3; CDR3 length: 17; V gene: TRBV4-1
CDR3 protein: CASRDYNSPLHF; J gene: TRBJ1-6; CDR3 length: 12; V gene: TRBV28
CDR3 protein: CASSMWFSDTQYF; J gene: TRBJ2-3; CDR3 length: 13; V gene: TRBV19
CDR3 protein: CASSPFKRNSPLHF; J gene: TRBJ1-6; CDR3 length: 14; V gene: TRBV7-2
CDR3 protein: CAISDAGGLNTGELFF; J gene: TRBJ2-2; CDR3 length: 16; V gene: TRBV10-3
CDR3 protein: CASSKRDTKGNYGYTF; J gene: TRBJ1-2; CDR3 length: 16; V gene: TRBV21-1
CDR3 protein: CASSLHAGEQFF; J gene: TRBJ2-1; CDR3 length: 12; V gene: TRBV7-6
CDR3 protein: CASSLGLGGQPQHF; J gene: TRBJ1-5; CDR3 length: 14; V gene: TRBV4-1
CDR3 protein: CASSLLFYEQYF; J gene: TRBJ2-7; CDR3 length: 12; V gene: TRBV12-3/TRBV12-4
CDR3 protein: CASSQEGGTEAFF; J gene: TRBJ1-1; CDR3 length: 13; V gene: TRBV4-1
CDR3 protein: CASSPPRGTDTQYF; J gene: TRBJ2-3; CDR3 length: 14; V gene: TRBV7-8
CDR3 protein: CASSWGTYNEQFF; J gene: TRBJ2-1; CDR3 length: 13; V gene: TRBV19
CDR3 protein: CASSLGISNQPQHF; J gene: TRBJ1-5; CDR3 length: 14; V gene: TRBV5-1
CDR3 protein: CASSVAGGYNTEAFF; J gene: TRBJ1-1; CDR3 length: 15; V gene: TRBV9
CDR3 protein: CASSPGPRGETQYF; J gene: TRBJ2-5; CDR3 length: 14; V gene: TRBV7-9
CDR3 protein: CASGRQNTGELFF; J gene: TRBJ2-2; CDR3 length: 13; V gene: TRBV6-5
CDR3 protein: CASSWAENTGELFF; J gene: TRBJ2-2; CDR3 length: 14; V gene: TRBV19
CDR3 protein: CASSQDRDSNQPQHF; J gene: TRBJ1-5; CDR3 length: 15; V gene: TRBV4-3
CDR3 protein: CATSDLPGKVTGELFF; J gene: TRBJ2-2; CDR3 length: 16; V gene: TRBV24-1
CDR3 protein: CASSLGGGINTEAFF; J gene: TRBJ1-1; CDR3 length: 15; V gene: TRBV7-9
CDR3 protein: CASSSPRTGVTDTKYF; J gene: TRBJ2-3; CDR3 length: 16; V gene: TRBV5-1
CDR3 protein: CASSHLSAGGIHTEAFF; J gene: TRBJ1-1; CDR3 length: 17; V gene: TRBV27
CDR3 protein: CSARWAEYLNEQFF; J gene: TRBJ2-1; CDR3 length: 14; V gene: TRBV20-1
CDR3 protein: CASSQDHGRNTGELFF; J gene: TRBJ2-2; CDR3 length: 16; V gene: TRBV4-1
CDR3 protein: CASMPGQGTDTQYF; J gene: TRBJ2-3; CDR3 length: 14; V gene: TRBV3-1
CDR3 protein: CASSGSHGQRNDYSYEQYF; J gene: TRBJ2-7; CDR3 length: 19; V gene: TRBV25-1
CDR3 protein: CASSWGEEQPQHF; J gene: TRBJ1-5; CDR3 length: 13; V gene: TRBV6-2/TRBV6-3
CDR3 protein: CSARQLTGELFF; J gene: TRBJ2-2; CDR3 length: 12; V gene: TRBV29-1
CDR3 protein: CASSLDSTFYGYTF; J gene: TRBJ1-2; CDR3 length: 14; V gene: TRBV7-2
CDR3 protein: CASSLAGGSEQYF; J gene: TRBJ2-7; CDR3 length: 13; V gene: TRBV9
CDR3 protein: CASSPRDRQFDTGELFF; J gene: TRBJ2-2; CDR3 length: 17; V gene: TRBV28
CDR3 protein: CASSFRPPQNYGYTF; J gene: TRBJ1-2; CDR3 length: 15; V gene: TRBV12-3/TRBV12-4
CDR3 protein: CASSSTTGTLTYEQYF; J gene: TRBJ2-7; CDR3 length: 16; V gene: TRBV5-1
CDR3 protein: CASSLTTGRAYGYTF; J gene: TRBJ1-2; CDR3 length: 15; V gene: TRBV7-2
CDR3 protein: CASSSTTGTGFGRYTF; J gene: TRBJ1-2; CDR3 length: 16; V gene: TRBV5-1
CDR3 protein: CASSPRTGTNTEAFF; J gene: TRBJ1-1; CDR3 length: 15; V gene: TRBV4-1
CDR3 protein: CASSGRLAGVTNTGELFF; J gene: TRBJ2-2; CDR3 length: 18; V gene: TRBV7-6
CDR3 protein: CASRGDGSYGDTQYF; J gene: TRBJ2-3; CDR3 length: 15; V gene: TRBV27